The 27 T cell receptor beta chains listed next were all sequenced from one sample in a study of blood T cell repertoires in COVID-19. Libraries were prepared by immunoSEQ multiplex PCR; TCRdb keeps only in-frame clonotypes and omits some of them. The data show under 45,000 clones, around four fifths seen once. The source material was peripheral blood. These receptors all stem from a woman of 80 years or more with active or convalescent COVID-19.

This rearrangement joins TRBV5-1 to TRBJ1-1, with 7 bases lining up with TRBD1. The CDR3 is 12 amino acids. Germline values: CDR1 SGHRS, CDR2 YFSETQ. The trim removed 4 bases at V and 7 bases at J, leaving 4 bases unmatched. The CDR3 sequence: CASSTTGLEAFF. The CDR3 region has the DNA TGCGCCAGCAGCACGACAGGGCTTGAAGCTTTCTTT. Variable domain in full (rest from reference TRBV5-1 and TRBJ1-1): KAGVTQTPRYLIKTRGQQVTLSCSPISGHRSVSWYQQTPGQGLQFLFEYFSETQRNKGNFPGRFSGRQFSNSRSEMNVSTLELGDSALYLCASSTTGLEAFFGQGTRLTVV.

In its sample, this clone was seen a few times. J is TRBJ1-2 and V is TRBV27; 7 bases map to TRBD1. From germline, CDR1 is MNHEY and CDR2 SMNVEV (reference sequence). This CDR3 spans 15 amino acids. With 3 bases clipped from V and 2 bases from J, the junction kept 6 bases outside the gene matches. The CDR3 loop reads CASSFADRANYGYTF. In DNA form, the CDR3 reads TGTGCCAGCAGTTTCGCAGACAGGGCAAACTATGGCTACACCTTC.

J is TRBJ1-2 and V is TRBV9; D unresolved. V lost 3 bases, J lost 4 bases, and 10 bases lay in between. Germline CDR1 is SGDLS and CDR2 is YYNGEE. The CDR3 extends over 13 amino acids. The CDR3 coding sequence is TGTGCCAGCAGCGACACAGATATCTATGGCTACACCTTC. This translates into CASSDTDIYGYTF. Based on the CDR3 plus reference TRBV9 and TRBJ1-2, the full variable domain is DSGVTQTPKHLITATGQRVTLRCSPRSGDLSVYWYQQSLDQGLQFLIQYYNGEERAKGNILERFSAQQFPDLHSELNLSSLELGDSALYFCASSDTDIYGYTFGSGTRLTVV.

The V gene is TRBV19, the J gene TRBJ1-3; TRBD1 matches at 7 bases. V was pared by 10 bases and J by 0 bases, with 12 bases of the junction left unmatched. From germline, CDR1 is LNHDA and CDR2 SQIVND (reference sequence). The CDR3 spans 16 residues. The CDR3 DNA reads as TGTGCCACGACCGACAGGGCCCATCTCTCTGGAAACACCATATATTTT. This gives the protein CATTDRAHLSGNTIYF.

The chain couples TRBV7-2 to TRBJ1-2; maybe TRBD1 (5 bases). The V end was cut by 5 bases, the J end by 0 bases, with 7 bases between. This CDR3 is 13 amino acids long. Germline V lookup: CDR1 SGHTA, CDR2 FQGNSA. CDR3 coding DNA: TGTGCCAGCAGCCCGGACACTAACTATGGCTACACCTTC. Translation gives CASSPDTNYGYTF.

This clone was seen only a few times. V gene TRBV28 combines with J gene TRBJ2-7; 12 bases align to TRBD1. This CDR3 has 15 residues. Germline CDR1 and CDR2: MDHEN and SYDVKM. The ends lost 7 bases at V and 2 bases at J; junction bases unmatched: 6. CDR3 protein: CASIVGTGGAYEQYF. The DNA of the CDR3 is TGTGCCAGCATAGTCGGGACAGGGGGCGCCTACGAGCAGTACTTC.

The J gene is TRBJ2-7, the V gene TRBV10-3; 7 bases agree with TRBD2. The germline V gene encodes CDR1 ENHRY and CDR2 SYGVKD. With V trimmed by 10 bases and J by 5 bases, 8 bases remained unmatched. The CDR3 is made up of 12 amino acids. The CDR3, as DNA: TGTGCCACCTTGGGGACTATGGACGAGCAGTACTTC. Translated: CATLGTMDEQYF.

This chain connects TRBV18 to TRBJ1-1, with D tentatively TRBD1 (5 bases). CDR3 size: 13 residues. The germline V and J ends were trimmed by 3 bases and 1 base, with 6 bases remaining between them. The germline gives CDR1 KGHSH, CDR2 LQKENI. CDR3 region: CASSPTGNTEAFF. As DNA, the CDR3 is TGTGCCAGCTCACCCACAGGGAACACTGAAGCTTTCTTT.

CDR3 residues: CASRHRDTAKNIQYF. CDR3 nucleotides: TGCGCCAGCAGACACAGGGATACGGCCAAAAACATTCAGTACTTC. The V call is TRBV23-1, the J call TRBJ2-4, with D possibly being TRBD1 (6 bases). TRBV23-1 is an ORF, with its function uncertain. CDR3 length: 15 residues. Trimming stripped 6 bases from V and 1 base from J, with 13 bases between.

The V gene is TRBV9, the J gene TRBJ2-1; 11 bases line up with TRBD2. Germline V gene data show CDR1 as SGDLS and CDR2 as YYNGEE. The junction had 2 bases not matched to a gene; V was cut back by 6 bases and J by 0 bases. The CDR3 contains 15 residues. The CDR3 DNA is TGTGCCAGCACAACTAGCGGGAGCTCCTACAATGAGCAGTTCTTC. Residues: CASTTSGSSYNEQFF.

This clone was seen a handful of times. The chain couples TRBV6-2 or TRBV6-3 to TRBJ2-2, with D possibly matching TRBD2 (6 bases). V gave up 0 bases and J gave up 0 bases, with 20 bases separating them. The CDR3 extends over 20 amino acids. CDR1 and CDR2 from the germline V gene are MNHEY and SVGEGT. CDR3 coding DNA: TGTGCCAGCAGTTACTCCGAACTCGGGGAGGACGCCGCGAACACCGGGGAGCTGTTTTTT. Residues: CASSYSELGEDAANTGELFF.

The chain links TRBV19 to TRBJ1-5, with a weak D call TRBD1 (5 bases). From germline, CDR1 is LNHDA and CDR2 SQIVND (reference sequence). The CDR3 runs 16 residues. Trimming took 4 bases from V and 0 from J, leaving 13 bases between them. The CDR3 nucleotides read TGTGCCAGTAGTAAGCAGGGTTGGGATAGCAATCAGCCCCAGCATTTT. Its translation: CASSKQGWDSNQPQHF.

V usage is TRBV7-6 and J usage is TRBJ1-2, with TRBD1 as a possible D gene (5 bases). The germline V gene encodes CDR1 SGHVS and CDR2 FNYEAQ. The CDR3 length is 15 residues. Trimming removed 3 bases from V and 3 bases from J, with 14 bases in between. For the CDR3, the DNA is TGTGCCAGCAGCTTTAGGGAGGGGCCAGACTATGGCTACACCTTC. This gives the protein CASSFREGPDYGYTF. The full variable domain, rest sourced from reference TRBV7-6 and TRBJ1-2, is GAGVSQSPRYKVTKRGQDVALRCDPISGHVSLYWYRQALGQGPEFLTYFNYEAQQDKSGLPNDRFSAERPEGSISTLTIQRTEQRDSAMYRCASSFREGPDYGYTFGSGTRLTVV.

The chain links TRBV6-1 to TRBJ1-2; 9 nucleotides line up with TRBD1. V trimming: 0 bases; J trimming: 4 bases; junction bases outside the gene matches: 6. The CDR3 runs to 16 residues. The germline CDR1 and CDR2 sequences are MNHNS and SASEGT. In nucleotides, the CDR3 is TGTGCCAGCAGTGAAGCGTGGGGACAGGGAGCCTATGGCTACACCTTC. This gives the protein CASSEAWGQGAYGYTF.

A note on this clone: Additional DNA sequences in this sample encode the identical CDR3. The chain couples TRBV12-3 or TRBV12-4 to TRBJ1-1; tentative D call: TRBD1 (5 bases). The CDR3 is 13 residues long. The germline V and J ends were trimmed by 2 bases and 4 bases, with 8 bases remaining between them. The CDR3 nucleotides read TGTGCCAGCAGTTTATCCGGGGGCACTGAAGCTTTCTTT. This gives the protein CASSLSGGTEAFF.

This chain connects TRBV3-1 (or the pseudogene TRBV3-2) to TRBJ1-1; possibly TRBD1 for D (6 bases). Germline V gene data show CDR1 as LGHDT and CDR2 as YNNKEL (reference sequence). CDR3 length: 15 amino acids. V was cut by 4 bases and J by 0 bases, with 12 bases left in between. CDR3 protein: CASSPAGALNTEAFF. The CDR3 coding sequence is TGTGCCAGCAGCCCAGCGGGGGCCCTGAACACTGAAGCTTTCTTT.

The chain links TRBV18 to TRBJ1-1; no clear D. Trimming left V 3 bases short and J 5 bases short, with 13 bases between. This CDR3 has 14 amino acids. The germline gives CDR1 KGHSH, CDR2 LQKENI. The CDR3 region has the DNA TGTGCCAGCTCACCTGGAGGAATTAAAACTGAAGCTTTCTTT. Amino acids: CASSPGGIKTEAFF.

This clone was counted between two and nine times. V gene TRBV9 combines with J gene TRBJ2-1; TRBD2 might be the D (6 bases). The CDR3 covers 15 residues. Looked up from germline, CDR1 is SGDLS and CDR2 is YYNGEE. V lost 0 bases, J lost 5 bases, and 12 bases lay in between. The CDR3 sequence: CASSVDPGAHNEQFF. DNA of the CDR3: TGTGCCAGCAGCGTAGATCCGGGAGCTCACAATGAGCAGTTCTTC. Filled out from reference TRBV9 and TRBJ2-1, the complete variable domain reads DSGVTQTPKHLITATGQRVTLRCSPRSGDLSVYWYQQSLDQGLQFLIQYYNGEERAKGNILERFSAQQFPDLHSELNLSSLELGDSALYFCASSVDPGAHNEQFFGPGTRLTVL.

The chain has TRBV25-1 and TRBJ1-5; tentatively, D is TRBD1 (6 bases). This CDR3 contains 13 residues. Trimming took 1 base from V and 8 from J, leaving 9 bases between them. Germline V CDR1 and CDR2: MGHDK, SYGVNS. CDR3 nucleotides: TGTGCCAGCAGTGAATGGGGGGGCGAGCCCCAGCATTTT. Its protein product is CASSEWGGEPQHF.

The gene calls are TRBV5-1 and TRBJ2-7, with a weak D call TRBD1 (6 bases). The germline gives CDR1 SGHRS, CDR2 YFSETQ. Trimming left V 4 bases short and J 3 bases short, with 11 bases between. The CDR3 contains 13 residues. CDR3 sequence (DNA): TGCGCCAGCAGCCTCGGACAGAACTACGAGCAGTACTTC. It yields the protein CASSLGQNYEQYF.

The V call is TRBV5-5, the J call TRBJ1-2; TRBD1 aligns across 7 bases. V shed 3 bases, J shed 0 bases, and the junction held 11 bases outside the gene matches. CDR1 SGHKS and CDR2 YYEKEE come from the germline V gene (reference sequence). The CDR3 runs to 17 residues. As DNA, the CDR3 is TGTGCCAGCAGCTCGGGCCCCGGGACAGCTTCTAACTATGGCTACACCTTC. Translating it yields CASSSGPGTASNYGYTF.

The CDR3 sequence: CASSDNISNQPQHF. In DNA form, the CDR3 reads TGCGCCAGCAGTGATAACATTAGCAATCAGCCCCAGCATTTT. V is TRBV10-2 and J is TRBJ1-5; no definite D call. Germline CDR1 is WSHSY and CDR2 is SAAADI. The V gene lost 3 bases and the J gene lost 0 bases, with 6 bases spanning the gap. This CDR3 contains 14 residues.

Of note for this clone: Compared with germline, one end of the junction differs, possibly owing to a read error. The chain carries TRBV6-2 or TRBV6-3 and TRBJ2-7; 10 bases agree with TRBD1. This CDR3 is 14 amino acids long. Germline CDR1 and CDR2: MNHEY and SVGEGT. CDR3 coding DNA: TGTGCCAGCGGTTACTGGGACAGGGGTGAGGAGCAGTACTTC. This encodes CASGYWDRGEEQYF.

In its sample, this clone ranks as medium-sized. This chain links TRBV5-4 with TRBJ2-7, with 7 bases aligning to TRBD1. Germline V gene lookup returns CDR1 SGHNT and CDR2 YYREEE (reference sequence). J lost 3 bases, V lost 3 bases, and 0 bases had no gene match. CDR3 length: 12 amino acids. CDR3 in amino acids: CASSWDSYEQYF. CDR3 coding DNA: TGTGCCAGCAGCTGGGACAGCTACGAGCAGTACTTC.

The V gene is TRBV11-1, the J gene TRBJ2-3; 10 nucleotides line up with TRBD2. Germline V gene sequence: CDR1 SGHAT, CDR2 FQDESV (reference sequence). The CDR3 is made up of 15 amino acids. V lost 4 bases to trimming and J lost 4 bases; unmatched junction nucleotides: 5. CDR3 sequence: CASSSRAGGADTQYF. In DNA form, the CDR3 reads TGTGCCAGCAGCTCCAGAGCGGGAGGGGCAGATACGCAGTATTTT. The full variable domain, completed using reference TRBV11-1 and TRBJ2-3, is EAEVAQSPRYKITEKSQAVAFWCDPISGHATLYWYRQILGQGPELLVQFQDESVVDDSQLPKDRFSAERLKGVDSTLKIQPAELGDSAMYLCASSSRAGGADTQYFGPGTRLTVL.

The chain couples TRBV30 to TRBJ2-3; D is possibly TRBD2 (6 bases). The V end was cut by 5 bases, the J end by 0 bases, with 12 bases between. The CDR3 has 14 amino acids. Germline V gene lookup returns CDR1 GTSNPN and CDR2 SVGIG (reference sequence). DNA of the CDR3: TGTGCCTGGGGCCTTAGCGGCAGCACAGATACGCAGTATTTT. Protein sequence: CAWGLSGSTDTQYF.

The rearrangement uses TRBV11-2 and TRBJ1-1; D is ambiguous. Trimming pared 2 bases from V and 3 bases from J, leaving 16 bases between. This CDR3 has 16 residues. Germline lookup yields CDR1 SGHAT and CDR2 FQNNGV. This CDR3 reads CASSLWAGPRDTEAFF. The CDR3 DNA is TGTGCCAGCAGCTTATGGGCCGGACCGAGGGACACTGAAGCTTTCTTT.